One T cell receptor beta chain is described in this entry. Its antigen is undetermined. The source of the sample is a study of OX40 agonist ivuxolimab in advanced cancers. Study details: Partial responses were achieved by three patients, of whom one had hepatocellular carcinoma and two had cutaneous melanoma. Findings of the study overall: At 0.1 to 3.0 mg/kg and by week 6, CD4+ and CD8+ T cells in the blood had expanded clonally. Mean expanded clone counts were higher in CD8+ than CD4+ T cells.

Only in-frame clones appear in the TCRdb table, and some are missing; sequencing was by immunoSEQ multiplex PCR. The sample records 45,000 to 70,000 clones, roughly 91% being singletons. V trimming: 5 bases; J trimming: 9 bases; junction bases outside the gene matches: 9. The CDR3 totals 15 residues. Per the germline V gene, CDR1 is MGHRA and CDR2 is YSYEKL. With autoimmune disease history or systemic immunosuppression, patients were excluded. The rearrangement joins TRBV4-1 to TRBJ1-6, with 8 bases that match TRBD1. The receptor was derived from an adult with an advanced solid tumor such as melanoma, head and neck, liver or kidney cancer. The specimen comprised CD4+ or CD8+ T cells sorted from blood, sampled in a trial of the OX40 agonist ivuxolimab. This chain's CDR3 is CASSSGQGLFSPLHF. In nucleotides, the CDR3 is TGCGCCAGCAGCAGCGGACAGGGTTTGTTTTCACCCCTCCACTTT.